Presented here are 5 T cell receptor beta chains from one specimen sequenced in a study of response to subunit inactivated influenza vaccine. TCRdb re-derived calls from the RT-PCR reads in MiXCR, one entry per CDR3 protein. The sample contains some 600,000 distinct CDR3 sequences, around 15% of which appear only once. The material was PBMCs from blood, obtained 14 to 15 days before vaccination. These receptors all stem from a man aged 50 to 60 who received an inactivated influenza vaccine.

The genes are TRBV27 and TRBJ2-1; D gene ambiguous. The V gene's germline CDR1 is MNHEY and CDR2 SMNVEV (reference sequence). V gave up 4 bases and J gave up 0 bases, with 13 bases separating them. CDR3 length: 16 residues. The CDR3 here is CASSSGLVGSYNEQFF. The CDR3 DNA reads TGTGCCAGCAGTTCCGGTTTGGTCGGCTCCTACAATGAGCAGTTCTTC.

This clonotype was observed a handful of times. The gene calls are TRBV28 and TRBJ2-7; 7 bases align to TRBD1. Per germline, CDR1 MDHEN and CDR2 SYDVKM. The ends lost 7 bases at V and 3 bases at J; junction bases unmatched: 9. The CDR3 spans 14 residues. The CDR3 sequence is CASIPVGQNYEQYF. CDR3 coding DNA: TGTGCCAGCATCCCGGTGGGACAGAACTACGAGCAGTACTTC.

The chain links TRBV2 to TRBJ2-1; D is ambiguous. With 3 bases removed from V and 2 bases from J, the gap between germline ends came to 8 bases. The CDR3 runs to 14 residues. CDR1 and CDR2 from the germline V gene are SNHLY and FYNNEI. The CDR3: CASSDRRAYNEQFF. The CDR3 DNA is TGTGCCAGCAGTGACAGGCGAGCCTACAATGAGCAGTTCTTC.

The rearrangement uses TRBV4-1 and TRBJ1-2, with D hard to call. Germline CDR1 and CDR2: MGHRA and YSYEKL. CDR3 length equals 13 residues. V lost 0 bases and J lost 8, with 10 bases in between. As DNA, the CDR3 is TGCGCCAGCAGCCAAGATGGTCGCGAAGGCTACACCTTC. Translating it yields CASSQDGREGYTF.

The V gene is TRBV4-1, the J gene TRBJ1-2; D unclear. The germline V gene encodes CDR1 MGHRA and CDR2 YSYEKL. The V and J ends lost 1 base and 4 bases respectively, with 13 bases between them. The CDR3 runs 15 residues. The CDR3 reads CASSQGGDVFYGYTF. Written as DNA, the CDR3 is TGCGCCAGCAGCCAAGGTGGTGATGTATTCTATGGCTACACCTTC.